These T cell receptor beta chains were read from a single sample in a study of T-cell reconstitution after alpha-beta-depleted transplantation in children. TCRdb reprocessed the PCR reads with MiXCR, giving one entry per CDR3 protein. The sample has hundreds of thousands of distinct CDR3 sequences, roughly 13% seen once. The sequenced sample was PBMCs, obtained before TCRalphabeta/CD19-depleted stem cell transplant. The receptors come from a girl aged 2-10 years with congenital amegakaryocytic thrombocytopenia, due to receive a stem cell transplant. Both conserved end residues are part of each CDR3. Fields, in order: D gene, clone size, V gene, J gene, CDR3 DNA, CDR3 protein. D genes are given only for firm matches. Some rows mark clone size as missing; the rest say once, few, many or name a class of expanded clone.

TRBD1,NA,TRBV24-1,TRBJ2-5,TGTGCCACCAGTGACGCATCCCGGGACAGTCCTGGGGAAGATACCCAGTACTTC,CATSDASRDSPGEDTQYF
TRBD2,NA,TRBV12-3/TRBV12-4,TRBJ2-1,TGTGCCAGCAGTTTGGGGGGACTAACAGCCTACAATGAGCAGTTCTTC,CASSLGGLTAYNEQFF
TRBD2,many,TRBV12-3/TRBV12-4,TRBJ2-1,TGTGCCAGCAGTCCCGAAACCCAAGCGGGAGGGCCCTTCAGTGAGCAGTTCTTC,CASSPETQAGGPFSEQFF
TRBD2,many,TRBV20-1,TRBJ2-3,TGCAGTGTCGCGGGACTAGCGGGAGCAAATACGCAGTATTTT,CSVAGLAGANTQYF
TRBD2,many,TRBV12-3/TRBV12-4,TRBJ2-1,TGTGCCAGCAGCCGGGGACTAGCGGGATACAATGAGCAGTTCTTC,CASSRGLAGYNEQFF
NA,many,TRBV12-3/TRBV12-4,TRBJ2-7,TGTGCCAGCAGTTTAAAGAGCTGGCAAGGGTTTTCCTCAGGCTACGAGCAGTACTTC,CASSLKSWQGFSSGYEQYF
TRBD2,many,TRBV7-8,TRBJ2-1,TGTGCCAGCAGCTTAGGGACTAGTCGGGTGGACAATGAGCAGTTCTTC,CASSLGTSRVDNEQFF
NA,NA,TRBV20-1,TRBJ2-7,TGCAGTGCTAGTAGTCCGGGTAAGGGTACCTACGAGCAGTACTTC,CSASSPGKGTYEQYF
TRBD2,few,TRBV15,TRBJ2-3,TGTGCCACCAGCAGAGGGGAGACTAGCGGCTCTAGCACAGATACGCAGTATTTT,CATSRGETSGSSTDTQYF
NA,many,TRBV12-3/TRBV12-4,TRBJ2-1,TGTGCCAGCAGTTTTCCCAGGGGTGACAATGAGCAGTTCTTC,CASSFPRGDNEQFF
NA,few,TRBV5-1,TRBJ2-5,TGCGCCAGCAGAAACCTCGGAGGGATGGAGACCCAGTACTTC,CASRNLGGMETQYF
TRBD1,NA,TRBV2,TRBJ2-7,TGTGCCAGCGATGATCCGGGACAGAATTCCTACGAGCAGTACTTC,CASDDPGQNSYEQYF
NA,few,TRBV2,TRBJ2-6,TGTGCCAGCAGTGTGAGTAAGGACTCTGGGGCCAACGTCCTGACTTTC,CASSVSKDSGANVLTF
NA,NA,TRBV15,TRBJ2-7,TGTGCCACCAGCAGAGATCTTGCCCAGGGCCTACACTCCTACGAGCAGTACTTC,CATSRDLAQGLHSYEQYF
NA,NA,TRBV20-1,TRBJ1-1,TGCAGTGCTAGTGGGCGGGGGGGCACTGAAGCTTTCTTT,CSASGRGGTEAFF
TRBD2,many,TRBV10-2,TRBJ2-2,TGCGCCATCTCAGCGGGACCGGAGACCGGGGAGCTGTTTTTT,CAISAGPETGELFF
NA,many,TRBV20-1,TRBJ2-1,TGCAGTGCAGATCGCAACAGGGAGGTTGGGAAAGATGAGCAGTTCTTC,CSADRNREVGKDEQFF
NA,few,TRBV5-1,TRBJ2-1,TGCGCCAGCAGTGAAACTAGTTCCGGTTTTCGAGAGTACGAGCAGTTCTTC,CASSETSSGFREYEQFF
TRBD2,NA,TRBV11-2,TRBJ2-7,TGTGCCAGCAGCCTGGGAGTTGTGGCGGGAGGGCTCGGAGGGTTCTACGAGCAGTACTTC,CASSLGVVAGGLGGFYEQYF
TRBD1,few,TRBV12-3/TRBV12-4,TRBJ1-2,TGTGCCAGCAGTTTTTCCACGGCAGGGGGCTATGGCTACACCTTC,CASSFSTAGGYGYTF
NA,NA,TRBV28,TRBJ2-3,TGTGCCAGCAGGATGACGTTAACAGGAGGTACAGATACGCAGTATTTT,CASRMTLTGGTDTQYF
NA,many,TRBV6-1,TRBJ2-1,TGTGCCAGCAGTGAGGGAGCAGGATTACCCAATGAGCAGTTCTTC,CASSEGAGLPNEQFF
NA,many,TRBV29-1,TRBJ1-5,TGCAGCGTTGAAGAGCGCCGGGTCAGTAACAGAGGTGGGAATCAGCCCCAGCATTTT,CSVEERRVSNRGGNQPQHF
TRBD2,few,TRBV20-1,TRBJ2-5,TGCAGTGCTACCCCCCCTAGCGGGAGGTTCGAGGAGACCCAGTACTTC,CSATPPSGRFEETQYF
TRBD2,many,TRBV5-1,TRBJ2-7,TGCGCCAGCAGCTTAAGCGGGAGAGACCACGAGCAGTACTTC,CASSLSGRDHEQYF
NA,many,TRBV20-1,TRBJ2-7,TGCAGTGCTAGAGATACGGGACTCACCTACGAGCAGTACTTC,CSARDTGLTYEQYF
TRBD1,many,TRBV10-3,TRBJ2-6,TGTGCCGCGGGCCCTAGGACAGGACGATCAGACGTCCTGACTTTC,CAAGPRTGRSDVLTF
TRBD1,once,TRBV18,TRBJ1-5,TGTGCCAGCTCACACAAGGACAGGGGGTTCCATCAGCCCCAGCATTTT,CASSHKDRGFHQPQHF
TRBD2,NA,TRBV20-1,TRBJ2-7,TGCAGTGCTAGACAAGCCTACTCTAGCGGGCTCGCCTACGAGCAGTACTTC,CSARQAYSSGLAYEQYF
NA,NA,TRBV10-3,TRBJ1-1,TGTGCCATCAGCGACCTCGGGGAAGACACTGAAGCTTTCTTT,CAISDLGEDTEAFF
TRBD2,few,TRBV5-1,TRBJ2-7,TGCGCCAGCAGCGGCGGGACTAGCCACTACGAGCAGTACTTC,CASSGGTSHYEQYF
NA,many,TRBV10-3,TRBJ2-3,TGTGCCATCAGTGTACAGGCCCCGAGCGAAGATACGCAGTATTTT,CAISVQAPSEDTQYF
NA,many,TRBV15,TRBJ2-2,TGTGCCACCAGCAGAGAGGACGGCGCGAACACCGGGGAGCTGTTTTTT,CATSREDGANTGELFF
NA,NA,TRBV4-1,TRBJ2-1,TGCGCCAGCAGCCACCCAGATTGGAATGAGCAGTTCTTC,CASSHPDWNEQFF
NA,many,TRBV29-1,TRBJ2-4,TGCAGCGTACTTTTAACCCGGACGGCCAAAAACATTCAGTACTTC,CSVLLTRTAKNIQYF
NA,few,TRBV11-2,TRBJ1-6,TGTGCCAGCAGCTTACGCCACAATAATTCACCCCTCCACTTT,CASSLRHNNSPLHF
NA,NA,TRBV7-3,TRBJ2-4,TGTGCCAGCAGCTCCGATCAAAGCGAAAACATTCAGTACTTC,CASSSDQSENIQYF
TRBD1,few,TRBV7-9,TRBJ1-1,TGTGCCAGCAGCGGACAGGGGGCTTCCAACACTGAAGCTTTCTTT,CASSGQGASNTEAFF
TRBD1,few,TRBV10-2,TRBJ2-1,TGCGCCAGCAGTGAGAGGACAGGGGTAGGCAATGAGCAGTTCTTC,CASSERTGVGNEQFF
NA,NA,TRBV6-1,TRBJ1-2,TGTGCCAGCAGCCAAACATGGGGTGGCTACACCTTC,CASSQTWGGYTF
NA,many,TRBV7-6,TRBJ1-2,TGTGCCAGCAGCTTAGGAAGACACCCGCACTATGGCTACACCTTC,CASSLGRHPHYGYTF
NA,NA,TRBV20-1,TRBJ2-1,TGCAGTGCTAGAGGTAGGACTCCGAATGAGCAGTTCTTC,CSARGRTPNEQFF
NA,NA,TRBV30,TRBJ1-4,TGTGCCTGGAGTGTACAGCGTCCGCCTAATGAAAAACTGTTTTTT,CAWSVQRPPNEKLFF
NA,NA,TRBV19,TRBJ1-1,TGTGCCAGTAGTATGCCAGCCTCTGAAGCTTTCTTT,CASSMPASEAFF
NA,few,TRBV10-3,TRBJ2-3,TGTGCCATCTCAGACAGTAGTAGCACAGATACGCAGTATTTT,CAISDSSSTDTQYF
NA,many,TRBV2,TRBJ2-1,TGTGCCAGCGCTGGGGCTAGGCCCGAAATTGACAATGAGCAGTTCTTC,CASAGARPEIDNEQFF
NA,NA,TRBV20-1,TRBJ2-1,TGCTGTGCTCGACAAGGACTCGTGGTGGTATACAATGAGCAGTTCTTC,CCARQGLVVVYNEQFF
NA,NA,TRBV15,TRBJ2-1,TGTGCCACCAGCAGAGATTGGGACAATGAGCAGTTCTTC,CATSRDWDNEQFF
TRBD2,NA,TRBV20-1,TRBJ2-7,TGCAGTGCTAGACCGTTGTTTGGGGGGGGAGGTGACGAGCAGTACTTC,CSARPLFGGGGDEQYF